This TCR beta chain originates from a study of siplizumab effects on memory and regulatory T cells (dated by TCRdb to about 2019). Study-wide context: The study examined how the anti-CD2 antibody siplizumab affects alloreactive T-cell subsets in allogeneic mixed lymphocyte reactions built from human PBMCs.

Points the paper makes about the study in general: Sequences below about 10^-5 frequency were poorly captured, so only a minor fraction of alloreactive clones could be mapped to unstimulated subsets. Unstimulated naive T cells appeared more diverse than memory T cells, and naive cells seemed to contribute substantially to the alloresponse. Siplizumab significantly reduced the cumulative frequency of alloreactive sequences traceable to unstimulated CD4+ memory T cells. Among mappable alloreactive CD4+ clones, an average Treg-derived fraction of about 70% was observed with siplizumab, compared with around 28% in control reactions. No functional confirmation was obtained for the suppressive function of proliferating Tregs from siplizumab cultures. Roughly 75-95% of proliferating CD4+ or CD8+ clones could not be assigned a naive or memory phenotype.

Libraries were prepared through the immunoSEQ multiplex PCR assay. Each sample had 90,000 to 100,000 TCR templates assayed by the deep sequencing platform. Genomic DNA extracted from sorted T cells was used for TCRbeta CDR3 sequencing. For the original study's pipeline: The R programming language was used for clonal analysis of TCRbeta CDR3 data. Comparing unstimulated samples against CFSE-low samples taken after the reaction was how alloreactive CD4+ and CD8+ clones were defined. Regulatory or non-regulatory origin of alloreactive CD4+ clones was assigned by matching sequences to the sorted unstimulated Treg and non-Treg repertoires. This is the immuneACCESS table as TCRdb keeps it, with only in-frame sequences that have V and J called. A part of the clones is gone; compared with another copy, unresolved V genes explain less than half, and the rest is unexplained. The V and J calls and clone size come from that table; D and trimming were worked out from the DNA. The sample yields about 56,000 clones; 95% to 98% were counted once. The top ten clonotypes cover 1.1% of the sample.

Note on this clone: The antigen this receptor binds is unknown. It has no much larger one-base neighbor in the sample; base qualities were not kept.

The V end loses 0 bases and the J end loses 2 bases, and a stretch of 14 bases separates them. CDR1 and CDR2, looked up from the germline V gene, are MGHRA and YSYEKL. The CDR3, cysteine through phenylalanine, is 16 amino acids long. The CDR3 DNA has 48 bases and is translated from base 1. In a few donor pairs, further sequencing was done on unstimulated CD8+ naive, CD4+ memory, CD8+ TEMRA, CD4+ naive and CD8+ effector memory subsets. Sorted unstimulated T cells and proliferating T cells recovered from mixed lymphocyte reactions underwent TCRbeta CDR3 sequencing. Fresh whole blood from 9 to 10 HLA-typed healthy donors served as the source for isolating PBMCs.

The source of this sequence is a human donor in good health. Recombination linked TRBV4-1 to TRBJ2-7, with the D assignment possibly TRBD1 or TRBD2, given 6 matching bases for each. The sequenced sample was naive CD8+ T cells sorted from blood. The sample's cell subset or site label, decoded: unstimulated naive T cells. CDR3 protein: CASSQDPGAITYEQYF. The DNA is TGCGCCAGCAGCCAAGATCCGGGGGCTATAACCTACGAGCAGTACTTC.